The 16 T cell receptor beta chains given below trace back to one sample, sequenced in a study of blood T cell repertoires in COVID-19. The method was immunoSEQ multiplex PCR; TCRdb's version includes in-frame clones alone and lacks a portion of them. Of about 110,000 clones listed, over 65% are singletons. What was sequenced was peripheral blood. Every receptor here comes from a woman between 40 and 55 years old with acute or convalescent COVID-19.

The chain joins TRBV5-4 to TRBJ1-3; 10 bases align to TRBD1. After removal of 4 bases from V and 2 bases from J, the junction contained 6 bases not matched to a gene. There are 16 residues in the CDR3. Germline V CDR1 and CDR2: SGHNT, YYREEE (reference sequence). The CDR3 coding sequence is TGTGCCAGCAGCCCGACAGGGGGCGAAACTGGAAACACCATATATTTT. Translated: CASSPTGGETGNTIYF.

V gene TRBV4-1 combines with J gene TRBJ1-1; 8 bases fit TRBD1. Germline-derived CDR1 and CDR2 are MGHRA and YSYEKL. The CDR3 has 16 residues. Unmatched junction bases numbered 5, after V lost 1 base and J lost 1 base. CDR3 coding DNA: TGCGCCAGCAGCCAAGGCTTCGGGACAGGGAACACTGAAGCTTTCTTT. Amino acids: CASSQGFGTGNTEAFF.

The chain carries TRBV28 and TRBJ2-1; 11 bases map to TRBD2. This CDR3 has 17 residues. Germline trimming cut 4 bases from V and 0 bases from J; bases unmatched to any gene: 5. Per germline, CDR1 MDHEN and CDR2 SYDVKM. The CDR3: CASSSLAGDSSYNEQFF. The DNA of the CDR3 is TGTGCCAGCAGTTCACTAGCGGGGGACAGCTCCTACAATGAGCAGTTCTTC.

The chain employs TRBV21-1 and TRBJ1-4. TRBV21-1 is tagged as a pseudogene. This CDR3 comprises 14 residues. The CDR3 region is CASSPEREDEKLFF. In nucleotides, the CDR3 is TGTGCCAGCAGCCCTGAGAGGGAGGATGAAAAACTGTTTTTT.

This clone came up once. The V gene is TRBV7-9, the J gene TRBJ1-1; tentatively, D is TRBD1 (6 bases). This CDR3 has 15 amino acids. V lost 5 bases and J lost 1, with 14 bases in between. The germline gives CDR1 SEHNR, CDR2 FQNEAQ (reference sequence). The CDR3 sequence is CASSPRAGANTEAFF. CDR3 in DNA: TGTGCCAGCAGCCCCCGGGCAGGGGCGAACACTGAAGCTTTCTTT.

V gene TRBV30 combines with J gene TRBJ1-3; 7 bases are shared with TRBD1. Germline lookup yields CDR1 GTSNPN and CDR2 SVGIG (reference sequence). There are 15 residues in the CDR3. The V segment lost 6 bases and the J segment 3 bases; nucleotides outside the gene matches: 11. CDR3 loop: CACYTGVSDGNTIYF. The CDR3 DNA follows: TGTGCCTGCTATACAGGGGTCAGCGATGGAAACACCATATATTTT.

The chain links TRBV7-8 to TRBJ2-7; 7 nucleotides agree with TRBD1. The germline CDR1 and CDR2 sequences are SGHVS and FQNEAQ. The junction had 4 bases not matched to a gene; V was cut back by 3 bases and J by 5 bases. The CDR3 spans 13 residues. CDR3 region: CASSFVQGHEQYF. CDR3 nucleotide sequence: TGTGCCAGCAGCTTCGTACAGGGGCACGAGCAGTACTTC.

This chain links TRBV7-6 with TRBJ2-2, with 10 bases that match TRBD2. This CDR3 comprises 16 residues. Germline CDR1 reads SGHVS; CDR2 reads FNYEAQ. V shed 5 bases, J shed 1 base, and the junction held 4 bases outside the gene matches. CDR3 bases: TGTGCCAGCAGCCTAAGACTAGCGGGGAACACCGGGGAGCTGTTTTTT. Its protein product is CASSLRLAGNTGELFF.

This clone was recorded once. The chain has TRBV11-2 and TRBJ1-2; 9 nucleotides align to TRBD1. This CDR3 comprises 15 residues. V lost 7 bases, J lost 5 bases, and 11 bases stayed unmatched. Germline V gene sequence: CDR1 SGHAT, CDR2 FQNNGV. The CDR3 DNA reads as TGTGCCAGCACCTACCGGGACAGGGATACTTATGGCTACACCTTC. Protein: CASTYRDRDTYGYTF.

The chain is built from TRBV30 and TRBJ2-5, with D maybe TRBD2 (5 bases). V lost 0 bases, J lost 1 base, and 9 bases lay in between. The CDR3 has 14 amino acids. CDR1 is GTSNPN, CDR2 SVGIG, per germline (reference sequence). The CDR3 DNA reads as TGTGCCTGGAGTGTACGACTAACCCAAGAGACCCAGTACTTC. Its protein product is CAWSVRLTQETQYF.

The V call is TRBV6-5, the J call TRBJ1-6, with 7 nucleotides matching TRBD1. The CDR3 spans 15 residues. Per germline, CDR1 MNHEY and CDR2 SVGAGI. Trimming cost V 6 bases and J 4 bases; bases outside gene matches: 6. The DNA for the CDR3 is TGTGCCAGCAGGCCTCCGGGACAGTATAATTCACCCCTCCACTTT. Translating gives CASRPPGQYNSPLHF.

The CDR3 nucleotides are TGCGCCAGCAACCCGGGGAGCGGCTATGGCTACACCTTC. This encodes CASNPGSGYGYTF. J is TRBJ1-2 and V is TRBV5-1; the D is unclear. This CDR3 is built from 13 residues. V lost 6 bases and J 4 bases, leaving 13 bases between the germline ends. The germline gives CDR1 SGHRS, CDR2 YFSETQ.

With respect to this clone: One end of the junction does not line up with germline, which may come from a read error. The gene calls are TRBV5-4 and TRBJ2-7; 8 bases align to TRBD1. Germline CDR1 reads SGHNT; CDR2 reads YYREEE (reference sequence). CDR3 size: 11 residues. The CDR3 reads CASSVGQAESF. The CDR3 DNA reads as TGTGCCAGCAGCGTGGGACAGGCCGAATCCTTC. The full variable domain, with the rest looked up from reference TRBV5-4 and TRBJ2-7, is ETGVTQSPTHLIKTRGQQVTLRCSSQSGHNTVSWYQQALGQGPQFIFQYYREEENGRGNFPPRFSGLQFPNYSSELNVNALELDDSALYLCASSVGQAESFGPGTRLTVT.

CDR3 DNA sequence: TGTGCCAGCAGTTTACCCAGGGGATGGAATCAGCCCCAGCATTTT. Amino acid sequence: CASSLPRGWNQPQHF. This chain joins TRBV28 and TRBJ1-5, with D tentatively TRBD1 (6 bases). The germline gives CDR1 MDHEN, CDR2 SYDVKM. The CDR3 consists of 15 residues. The ends were cut back, 2 bases at V and 4 bases at J, with 12 bases in the middle.

The rearrangement joins TRBV24-1 to TRBJ2-2, with a possible D match to TRBD1 (5 bases). Germline V CDR1 and CDR2: KGHDR, SFDVKD. Trimming shortened V by 10 bases and J by 1 base, and 21 bases separated the two germline ends. There are 17 residues in the CDR3. The CDR3 region has the DNA TGTGCCACTTCCCCCCACACAGGCAGGGAGAACACCGGGGAGCTGTTTTTT. Its translation: CATSPHTGRENTGELFF.

This clone was counted a single time. The chain is built from TRBV7-9 and TRBJ1-4, with 12 bases aligning to TRBD1. V was clipped by 6 bases and J by 7 bases; unmatched bases: 9. Germline CDR1 and CDR2: SEHNR and FQNEAQ (reference sequence). This CDR3 is built from 16 residues. The CDR3 here is CASSKRGTGGSEKLFF. The CDR3 DNA reads as TGTGCCAGCAGTAAGAGGGGGACAGGGGGCAGTGAAAAACTGTTTTTT.